What follows describes a single TCR beta chain. Its antigen remains unidentified. V lost 1 base to trimming and J lost 1 base; unmatched junction nucleotides: 3. This CDR3 comprises 16 residues. Germline CDR1 SGHTA, CDR2 FQGNSA. The entry originates in a study of cytomegalovirus exposure and HLA in healthy donors. Both 60 Vbeta primers and 13 Jbeta primers went into the PCR. Clones were sequenced by immunoSEQ multiplex PCR, and TCRdb holds only the in-frame ones, with some missing. The data hold 150,000 or so clones, with approximately 80% observed a single time. The study's findings and limits: Later analysis identified 15,000 to 20,000 TCR beta sequences associated with HLA alleles, using a false discovery rate threshold of 0.05. Most TCR sequences were rare, but some public TCRs occurred in many donors.

The TCR originated in a female donor in good health and CMV-seronegative. The rearrangement joins TRBV7-2 to TRBJ2-3; 9 bases agree with TRBD2. Input material: PBMCs. CDR3 sequence reads: CASSLVVAGGTDTQYF. CDR3 bases: TGTGCCAGCAGCTTAGTAGTAGCGGGAGGCACAGATACGCAGTATTTT.